This entry lists 3 T cell receptor beta chains sequenced from one sample in a study of blood T cell repertoires in COVID-19. TCRdb's table, derived via immunoSEQ multiplex PCR, lists solely in-frame clones and lacks some. The sample has 330,000 or so clones, 87% seen once; the top ten hold more than 7.5%. The sequenced sample was peripheral blood. These receptors were obtained from a man under 40 with COVID-19, enrolled during active disease.

The gene calls are TRBV24-1 and TRBJ1-5; the D gene is possibly TRBD1 (5 bases). The CDR3 totals 16 residues. Trimming left V 3 bases short and J 0 bases short, with 11 bases between. Germline loops: CDR1 KGHDR, CDR2 SFDVKD. As DNA, the CDR3 is TGTGCCACCAGTGATAACAGGTACTATAGCAATCAGCCCCAGCATTTT. This gives the protein CATSDNRYYSNQPQHF.

This rearrangement joins TRBV30 to TRBJ1-4; D gene ambiguous. The CDR3 runs to 14 residues. CDR1 is GTSNPN and CDR2 is SVGIG in the germline V gene (reference sequence). With 0 bases removed from V and 5 bases from J, the gap between germline ends came to 10 bases. CDR3 DNA sequence: TGTGCCTGGAGTGTACGAAGTGAGAATGAAAAACTGTTTTTT. Translated, it gives CAWSVRSENEKLFF. The full variable domain, its missing parts supplied by reference TRBV30 and TRBJ1-4, is SQTIHQWPATLVQPVGSPLSLECTVEGTSNPNLYWYRQAAGRGLQLLFYSVGIGQISSEVPQNLSASRPQDRQFILSSKKLLLSDSGFYLCAWSVRSENEKLFFGSGTQLSVL.

V and J are TRBV25-1 and TRBJ1-4, with TRBD1 matching over 10 bases. The CDR3 has 15 amino acids. In germline, CDR1 is MGHDK, CDR2 SYGVNS. With V trimmed by 1 base and J by 7 bases, 3 bases remained unmatched. The CDR3 nucleotides read TGTGCCAGCAGTGAATCGGGACAGGGGTCTGAAAAACTGTTTTTT. As protein: CASSESGQGSEKLFF.